These 13 T cell receptor beta chains originate from one sample sequenced in a study of blood T cell repertoires in COVID-19. TCRdb keeps only in-frame clones here, not all; method: immunoSEQ multiplex PCR. Among some 240,000 clones, around 90% were seen once, and the ten largest hold 0.8% to 1%. The source material was peripheral blood. These receptors all stem from a man in his fifties or sixties with COVID-19, enrolled during active disease.

This clone showed up just a few times. V usage is TRBV5-4 and J usage is TRBJ2-5; D uncertain. Trimming cost V 1 base and J 2 bases, with 3 bases left between them. CDR1 is SGHNT, CDR2 YYREEE, per germline (reference sequence). The CDR3 contains 12 residues. CDR3 sequence (DNA): TGTGCCAGCAGCTTGCCTCAAGAGACCCAGTACTTC. Its translation is CASSLPQETQYF.

The rearrangement uses TRBV6-5 and TRBJ2-2; a weak D match, TRBD1 (5 bases). V lost 6 bases and J lost 8, with 19 bases in between. Germline CDR1 reads MNHEY; CDR2 reads SVGAGI. The CDR3 runs to 15 residues. Here the CDR3 DNA reads TGTGCCAGCAGACCCTCCAGGGTTCGATCAGGGGAGCTGTTTTTT. This sequence encodes CASRPSRVRSGELFF.

The gene calls are TRBV28 and TRBJ2-7; D is ambiguous. V lost 3 bases, J lost 1 base, and 10 bases lay in between. CDR1 and CDR2 from the germline V gene are MDHEN and SYDVKM. This CDR3 has 14 residues. The CDR3 spells CASSFLGRSYEQYF. In DNA, the CDR3 is TGTGCCAGCAGTTTTTTGGGCAGATCCTACGAGCAGTACTTC.

V is TRBV6-5 and J is TRBJ1-1, with 7 bases aligning to TRBD1. The V gene's germline CDR1 is MNHEY and CDR2 SVGAGI. Unmatched junction bases numbered 5, after V lost 6 bases and J lost 1 base. The CDR3 has 14 amino acids. CDR3 region: CASRLNRGNTEAFF. CDR3 nucleotides: TGTGCCAGCAGACTTAACAGGGGGAACACTGAAGCTTTCTTT.

The V and J genes are TRBV18 and TRBJ2-1, with D possibly TRBD2 on 6 matching bases. This CDR3 contains 14 residues. Trimming cost V 3 bases and J 5 bases, with 11 bases left between them. Germline CDR1 and CDR2: KGHSH and LQKENI. The CDR3 sequence is CASSPKDYHNEQFF. The CDR3 nucleotides are TGTGCCAGCTCACCGAAGGACTACCACAATGAGCAGTTCTTC.

The CDR3: CASSLGSGRAPEQFF. CDR3 sequence (DNA): TGTGCCAGCAGCCTGGGGAGCGGGAGGGCCCCTGAGCAGTTCTTC. The chain has TRBV5-4 and TRBJ2-1, with TRBD2 matching 10 bases. Germline CDR1 SGHNT, CDR2 YYREEE (reference sequence). The V gene end was trimmed by 4 bases and the J gene end by 9 bases; junction bases not matched to a gene: 10. The CDR3 has 15 residues.

The rearrangement links TRBV7-9 to TRBJ2-4; TRBD2 aligns across 13 bases. The CDR3 totals 17 residues. The J segment lost 7 bases and the V segment lost 3 bases, leaving 9 bases of the junction unmatched. CDR1 SEHNR and CDR2 FQNEAQ come from the germline V gene (reference sequence). The CDR3 here is CASSLWTSGSGINIQYF. The DNA for the CDR3 is TGTGCCAGCAGCTTGTGGACTAGCGGGAGTGGGATCAACATTCAGTACTTC.

The V call is TRBV18, the J call TRBJ2-1; the D gene is possibly TRBD1 (6 bases). Germline V gene sequence: CDR1 KGHSH, CDR2 LQKENI. This CDR3 spans 15 amino acids. V was clipped by 5 bases and J by 4 bases, with 15 bases between them. The CDR3 DNA is TGTGCCAGCTCAACTACCCAGGACAGTTACAATGAGCAGTTCTTC. Its translation: CASSTTQDSYNEQFF. The whole variable domain, filled in from reference TRBV18 and TRBJ2-1, reads NAGVMQNPRHLVRRRGQEARLRCSPMKGHSHVYWYRQLPEEGLKFMVYLQKENIIDESGMPKERFSAEFPKEGPSILRIQQVVRGDSAAYFCASSTTQDSYNEQFFGPGTRLTVL.

This clone came up once. The chain employs TRBV30 and TRBJ2-7, with 7 nucleotides matching TRBD2. The length of the CDR3 is 14 residues. The germline V gene has CDR1 GTSNPN and CDR2 SVGIG (reference sequence). After removal of 0 bases from V and 0 bases from J, the junction contained 2 bases not matched to a gene. CDR3 amino acids: CAWSVWGGSYEQYF. CDR3 nucleotides: TGTGCCTGGAGTGTATGGGGGGGCTCCTACGAGCAGTACTTC.

This chain links TRBV27 with TRBJ1-2, with 9 positions matching TRBD1. V lost 5 bases and J lost 8; bases outside the gene matches: 6. Germline lookup yields CDR1 MNHEY and CDR2 SMNVEV (reference sequence). CDR3 size: 13 residues. The CDR3 sequence: CASSRDRAGGYTF. The CDR3 region has the DNA TGTGCCAGCAGTCGGGACAGGGCAGGAGGCTACACCTTC.

V usage is TRBV5-4 and J usage is TRBJ1-1; D might be TRBD1 (5 bases). This CDR3 spans 17 amino acids. Looked up from germline, CDR1 is SGHNT and CDR2 is YYREEE (reference sequence). Trimming left V 2 bases short and J 5 bases short, with 22 bases between. The CDR3 DNA reads as TGTGCCAGCAGCTTCGTGATAACGGCGGGGGGAAAAACTGAAGCTTTCTTT. This translates into CASSFVITAGGKTEAFF.

This sequence joins TRBV6-5 and TRBJ1-5, with D tentatively TRBD1 (6 bases). There are 15 residues in the CDR3. Germline V gives CDR1 MNHEY, CDR2 SVGAGI. V shed 6 bases and J shed 3 bases, with 15 bases lying between them. The CDR3 protein is CASSLTGNPNQPQHF. The DNA for the CDR3 is TGTGCCAGCAGCTTAACAGGGAACCCCAATCAGCCCCAGCATTTT.

V gene TRBV4-1 combines with J gene TRBJ1-5; 7 positions match TRBD1. V trimming: 0 bases; J trimming: 6 bases; junction bases outside the gene matches: 8. This CDR3 is built from 16 residues. CDR1 and CDR2 from the germline V gene are MGHRA and YSYEKL. In nucleotides, the CDR3 is TGCGCCAGCAGCCAAGAAGGAGGGGGCCGGGGTCAGCCCCAGCATTTT. Its protein product is CASSQEGGGRGQPQHF.